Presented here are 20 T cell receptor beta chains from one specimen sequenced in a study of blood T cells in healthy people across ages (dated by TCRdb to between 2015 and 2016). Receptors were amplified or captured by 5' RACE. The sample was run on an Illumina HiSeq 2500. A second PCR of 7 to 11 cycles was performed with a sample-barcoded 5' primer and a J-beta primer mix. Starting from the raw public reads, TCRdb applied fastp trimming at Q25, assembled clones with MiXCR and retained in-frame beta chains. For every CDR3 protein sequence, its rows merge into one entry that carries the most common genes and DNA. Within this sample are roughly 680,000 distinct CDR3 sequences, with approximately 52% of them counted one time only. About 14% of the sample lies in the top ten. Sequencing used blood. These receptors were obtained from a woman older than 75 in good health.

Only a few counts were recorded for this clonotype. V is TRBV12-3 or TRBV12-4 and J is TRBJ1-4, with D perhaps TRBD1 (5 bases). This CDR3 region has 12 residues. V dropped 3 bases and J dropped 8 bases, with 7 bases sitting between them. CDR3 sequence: CASSLEGEKLFF. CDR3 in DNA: TGTGCCAGCAGTTTGGAGGGGGAAAAACTGTTTTTT.

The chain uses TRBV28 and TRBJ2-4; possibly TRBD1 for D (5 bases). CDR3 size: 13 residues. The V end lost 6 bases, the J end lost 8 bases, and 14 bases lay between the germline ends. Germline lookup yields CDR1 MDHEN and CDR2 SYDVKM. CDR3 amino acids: CASRTPRGYIQYF. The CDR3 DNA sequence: TGTGCCAGCAGGACCCCAAGGGGATACATTCAGTACTTC.

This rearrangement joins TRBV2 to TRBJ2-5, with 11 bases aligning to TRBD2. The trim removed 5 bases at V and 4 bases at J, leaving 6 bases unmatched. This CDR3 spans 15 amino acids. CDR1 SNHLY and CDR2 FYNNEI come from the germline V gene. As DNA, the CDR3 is TGTGCCAGCAGTTTTACTAGCGGGGGCGGAGAGACCCAGTACTTC. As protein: CASSFTSGGGETQYF.

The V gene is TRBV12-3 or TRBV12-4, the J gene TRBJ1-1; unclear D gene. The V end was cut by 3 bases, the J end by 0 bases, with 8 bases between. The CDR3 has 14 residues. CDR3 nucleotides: TGTGCCAGCAGTTTCGTTCTCATGAACACTGAAGCTTTCTTT. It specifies CASSFVLMNTEAFF.

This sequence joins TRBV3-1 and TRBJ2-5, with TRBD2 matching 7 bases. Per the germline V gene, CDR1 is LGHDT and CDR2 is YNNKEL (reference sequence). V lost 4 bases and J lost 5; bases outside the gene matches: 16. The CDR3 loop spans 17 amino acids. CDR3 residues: CASSPSSRLAFQETQYF. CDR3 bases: TGTGCCAGCAGCCCCTCAAGCCGACTAGCCTTCCAGGAGACCCAGTACTTC.

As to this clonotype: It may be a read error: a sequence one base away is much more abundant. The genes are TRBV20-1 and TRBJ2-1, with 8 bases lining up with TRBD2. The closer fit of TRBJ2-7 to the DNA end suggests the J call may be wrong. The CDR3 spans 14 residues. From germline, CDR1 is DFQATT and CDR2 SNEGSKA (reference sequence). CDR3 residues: CSGTSGSSYNEQYF. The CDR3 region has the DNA TGCAGTGGTACAAGCGGGAGCTCCTACAATGAGCAGTACTTC.

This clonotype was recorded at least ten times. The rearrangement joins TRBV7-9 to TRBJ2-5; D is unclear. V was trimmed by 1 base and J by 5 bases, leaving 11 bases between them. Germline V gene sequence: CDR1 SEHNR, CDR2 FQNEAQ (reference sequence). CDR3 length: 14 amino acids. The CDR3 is CASSLEVALETQYF. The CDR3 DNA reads TGTGCCAGCAGCTTAGAGGTAGCCCTGGAGACCCAGTACTTC.

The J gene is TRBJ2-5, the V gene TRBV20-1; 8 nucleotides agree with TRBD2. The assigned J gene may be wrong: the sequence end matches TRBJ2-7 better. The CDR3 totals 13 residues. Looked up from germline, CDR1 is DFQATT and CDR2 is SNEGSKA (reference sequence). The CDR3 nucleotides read TGCAGTGCTCTAAGCGGGAGCAAGGGCGAGCAGTACTTC. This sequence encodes CSALSGSKGEQYF.

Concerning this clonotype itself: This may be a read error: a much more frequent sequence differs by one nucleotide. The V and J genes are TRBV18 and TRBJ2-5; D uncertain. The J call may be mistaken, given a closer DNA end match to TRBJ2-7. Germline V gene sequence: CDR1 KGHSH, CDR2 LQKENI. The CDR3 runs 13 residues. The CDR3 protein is CASSPQLGFEQYF. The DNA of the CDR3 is TGTGCCAGCTCACCCCAGCTAGGGTTCGAGCAGTACTTC.

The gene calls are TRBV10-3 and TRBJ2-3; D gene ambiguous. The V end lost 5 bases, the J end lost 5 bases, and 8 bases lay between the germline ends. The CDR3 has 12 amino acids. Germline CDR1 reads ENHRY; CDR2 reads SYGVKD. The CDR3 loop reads CAISISGDTQYF. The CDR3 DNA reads TGTGCCATCAGTATCAGTGGAGATACGCAGTATTTT.

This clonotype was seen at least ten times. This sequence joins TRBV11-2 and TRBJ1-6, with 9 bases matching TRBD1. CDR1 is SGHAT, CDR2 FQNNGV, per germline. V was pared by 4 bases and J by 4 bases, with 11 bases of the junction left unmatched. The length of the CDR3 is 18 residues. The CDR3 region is CASSSQARDRVYNSPLHF. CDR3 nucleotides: TGTGCCAGCAGCTCCCAAGCCCGGGACAGGGTTTATAATTCACCCCTCCACTTT. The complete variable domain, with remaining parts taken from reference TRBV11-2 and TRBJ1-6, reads EAGVAQSPRYKIIEKRQSVAFWCNPISGHATLYWYQQILGQGPKLLIQFQNNGVVDDSQLPKDRFSAERLKGVDSTLKIQPAKLEDSAVYLCASSSQARDRVYNSPLHFGNGTRLTVT.

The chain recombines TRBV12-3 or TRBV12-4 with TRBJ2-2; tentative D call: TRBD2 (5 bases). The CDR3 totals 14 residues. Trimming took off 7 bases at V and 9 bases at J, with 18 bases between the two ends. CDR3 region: CASNLGVEGRELFF. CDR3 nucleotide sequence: TGTGCCAGCAACCTAGGCGTAGAGGGCCGGGAGCTGTTTTTT.

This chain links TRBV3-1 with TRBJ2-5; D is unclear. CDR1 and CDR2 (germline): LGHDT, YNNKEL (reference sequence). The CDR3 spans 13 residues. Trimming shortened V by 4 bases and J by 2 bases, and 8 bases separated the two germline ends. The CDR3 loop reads CASSPRRQETQYF. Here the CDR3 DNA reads TGTGCCAGCAGCCCCCGCCGGCAAGAGACCCAGTACTTC.

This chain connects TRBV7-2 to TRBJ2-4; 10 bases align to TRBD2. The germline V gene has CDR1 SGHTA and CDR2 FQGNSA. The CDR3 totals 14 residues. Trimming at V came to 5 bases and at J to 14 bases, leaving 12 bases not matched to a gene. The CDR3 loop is CASSPTTGTSEKYF. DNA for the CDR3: TGTGCCAGCAGCCCGACAACCGGGACTAGCGAGAAGTACTTC.

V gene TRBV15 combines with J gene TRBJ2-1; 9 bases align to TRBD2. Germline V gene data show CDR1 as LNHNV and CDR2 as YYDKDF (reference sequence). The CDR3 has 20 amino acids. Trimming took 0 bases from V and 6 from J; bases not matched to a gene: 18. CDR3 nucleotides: TGTGCCACCAGCAGAGATGGTCGTGGCGGGGGGGCCTTGAATCTCAATGAGCAGTTCTTC. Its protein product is CATSRDGRGGGALNLNEQFF.

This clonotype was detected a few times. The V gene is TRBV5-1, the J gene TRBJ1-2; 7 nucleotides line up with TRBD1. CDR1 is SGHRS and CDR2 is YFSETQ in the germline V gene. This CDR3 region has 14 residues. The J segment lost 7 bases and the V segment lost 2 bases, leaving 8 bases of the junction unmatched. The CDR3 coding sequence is TGCGCCAGCAGCTTCTCCGACAGGACAGGTGGCTACACCTTC. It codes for CASSFSDRTGGYTF.

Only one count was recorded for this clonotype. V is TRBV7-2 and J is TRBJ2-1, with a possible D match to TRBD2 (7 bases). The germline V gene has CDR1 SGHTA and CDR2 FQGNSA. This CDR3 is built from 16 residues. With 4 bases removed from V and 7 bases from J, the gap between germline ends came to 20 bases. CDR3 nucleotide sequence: TGTGCCAGCAGCTCCGGAGCTCTAAGGGGGGGAAATGAGCAGTTCTTC. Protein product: CASSSGALRGGNEQFF.

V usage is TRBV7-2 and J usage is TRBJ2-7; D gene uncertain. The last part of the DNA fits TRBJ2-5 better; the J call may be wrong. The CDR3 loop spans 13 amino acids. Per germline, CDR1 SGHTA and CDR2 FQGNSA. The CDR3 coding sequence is TGTGCCAGCAGCTTAAGTTCGGCAGAGACCCAGTACTTC. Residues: CASSLSSAETQYF.

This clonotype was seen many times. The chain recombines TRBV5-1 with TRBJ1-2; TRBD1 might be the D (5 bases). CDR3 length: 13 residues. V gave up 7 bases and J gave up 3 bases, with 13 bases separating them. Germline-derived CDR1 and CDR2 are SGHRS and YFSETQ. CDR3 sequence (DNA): TGCGCCAGCTCCGCGACAGCTTACTATGGCTACACCTTC. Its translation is CASSATAYYGYTF.

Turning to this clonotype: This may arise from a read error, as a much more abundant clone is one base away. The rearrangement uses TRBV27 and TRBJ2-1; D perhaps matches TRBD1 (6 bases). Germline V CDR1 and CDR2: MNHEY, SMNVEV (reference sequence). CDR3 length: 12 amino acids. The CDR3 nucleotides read TGTGCTTCGGGACACGGAACCTACGAGCAGTTCTTC. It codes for CASGHGTYEQFF.